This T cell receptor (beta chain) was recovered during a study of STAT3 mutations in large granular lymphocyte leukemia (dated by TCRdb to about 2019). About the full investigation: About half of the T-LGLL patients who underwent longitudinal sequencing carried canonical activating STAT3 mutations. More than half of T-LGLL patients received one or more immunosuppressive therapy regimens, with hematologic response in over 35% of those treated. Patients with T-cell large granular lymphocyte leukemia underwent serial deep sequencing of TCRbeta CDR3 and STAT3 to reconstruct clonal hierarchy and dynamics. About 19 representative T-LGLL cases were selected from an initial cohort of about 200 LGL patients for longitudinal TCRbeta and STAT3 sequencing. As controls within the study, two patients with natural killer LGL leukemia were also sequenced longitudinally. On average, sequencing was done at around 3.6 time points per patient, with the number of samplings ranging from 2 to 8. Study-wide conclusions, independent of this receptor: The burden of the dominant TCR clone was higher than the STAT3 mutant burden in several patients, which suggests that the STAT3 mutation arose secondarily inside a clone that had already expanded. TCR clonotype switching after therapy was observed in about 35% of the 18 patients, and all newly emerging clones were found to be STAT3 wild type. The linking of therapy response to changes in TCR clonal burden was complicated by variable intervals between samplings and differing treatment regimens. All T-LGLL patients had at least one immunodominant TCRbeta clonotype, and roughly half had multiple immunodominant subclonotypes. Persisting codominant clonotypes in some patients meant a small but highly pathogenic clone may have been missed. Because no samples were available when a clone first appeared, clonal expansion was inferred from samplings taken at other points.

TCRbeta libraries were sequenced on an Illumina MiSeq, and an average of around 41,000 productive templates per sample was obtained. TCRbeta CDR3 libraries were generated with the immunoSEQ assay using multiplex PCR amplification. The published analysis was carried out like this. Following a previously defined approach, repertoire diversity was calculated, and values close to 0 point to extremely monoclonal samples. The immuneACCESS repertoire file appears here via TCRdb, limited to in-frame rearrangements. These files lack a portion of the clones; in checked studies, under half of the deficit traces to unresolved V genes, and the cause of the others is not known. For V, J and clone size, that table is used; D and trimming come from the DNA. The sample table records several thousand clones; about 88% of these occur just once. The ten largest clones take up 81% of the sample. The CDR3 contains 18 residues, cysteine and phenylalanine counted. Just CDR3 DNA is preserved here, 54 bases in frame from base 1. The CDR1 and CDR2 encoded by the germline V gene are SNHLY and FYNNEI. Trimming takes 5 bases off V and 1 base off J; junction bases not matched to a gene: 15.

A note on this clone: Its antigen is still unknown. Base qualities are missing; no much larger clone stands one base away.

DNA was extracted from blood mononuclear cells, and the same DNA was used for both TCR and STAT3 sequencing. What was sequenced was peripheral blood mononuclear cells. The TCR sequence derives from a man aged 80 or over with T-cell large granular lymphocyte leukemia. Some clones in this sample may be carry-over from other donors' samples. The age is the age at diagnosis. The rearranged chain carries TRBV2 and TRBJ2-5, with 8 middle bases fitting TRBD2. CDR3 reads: CASSKSRTSRPLQETQYF. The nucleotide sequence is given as TGTGCCAGCAGTAAATCCAGGACTAGCAGACCGCTCCAAGAGACCCAGTACTTC.